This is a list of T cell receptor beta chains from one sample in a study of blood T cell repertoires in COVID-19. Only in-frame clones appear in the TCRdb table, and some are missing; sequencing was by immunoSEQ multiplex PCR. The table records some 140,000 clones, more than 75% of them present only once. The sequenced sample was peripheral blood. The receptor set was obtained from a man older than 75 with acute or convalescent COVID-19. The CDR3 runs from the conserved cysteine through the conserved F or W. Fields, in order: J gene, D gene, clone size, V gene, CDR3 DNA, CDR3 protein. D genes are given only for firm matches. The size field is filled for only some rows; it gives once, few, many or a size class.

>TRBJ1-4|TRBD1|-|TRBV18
TGTGCCAGCTCATCCTCGACAGGGGGCGTTGAAAAACTGTTTTTT
CASSSSTGGVEKLFF
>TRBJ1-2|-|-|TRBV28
TGTGCCAGCAGTTTCGGGTCCACTGGCTACACCTTC
CASSFGSTGYTF
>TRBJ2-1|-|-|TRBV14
TGTGCCAGCAGCCGGACTCGACGATGGGAGCAGTTCTTC
CASSRTRRWEQFF
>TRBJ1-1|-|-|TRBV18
TGTGCCAGCTCACCAATCTGGGCAGAGAGGGGGAAGCGTAACACTGAAGCTTTCTTT
CASSPIWAERGKRNTEAFF
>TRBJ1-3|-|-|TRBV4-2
TGTGCCAGCAGCCTATTTTCTACAGGGCAGGCTGGAAACACCATATATTTT
CASSLFSTGQAGNTIYF
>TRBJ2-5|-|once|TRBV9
TGTGCCAGCAGCGTAGCTACAGGGCTTGGAGAGACCCAGTACTTC
CASSVATGLGETQYF
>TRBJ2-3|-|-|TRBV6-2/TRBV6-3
TGTGCCAGCAGTTTTCAGGAGGGAGATACGCAGTATTTT
CASSFQEGDTQYF
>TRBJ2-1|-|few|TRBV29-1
TGCAGCGCGGGAAGGGGGTCCTACAATGAGCAGTTCTTC
CSAGRGSYNEQFF
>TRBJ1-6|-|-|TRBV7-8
TGTGCCAGCATTTCCGACAGATTATATAATTCACCCCTCCACTTT
CASISDRLYNSPLHF
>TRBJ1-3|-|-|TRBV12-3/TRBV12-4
TGTGCCAGCAGCTTCCTTCAGGGAAACACCATATATTTT
CASSFLQGNTIYF
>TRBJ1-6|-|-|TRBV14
TGTGCCAGCAGCCAAACGGACACTTATAATTCACCCCTCCACTTT
CASSQTDTYNSPLHF
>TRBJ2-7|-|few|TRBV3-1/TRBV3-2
TGTGCCAGCAGCTCCGGGGGGCGCGAGCAGTACTTC
CASSSGGREQYF
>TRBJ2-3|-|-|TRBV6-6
TGTGCCAGCAGTTACTCGACTAGCACAGATACGCAGTATTTT
CASSYSTSTDTQYF
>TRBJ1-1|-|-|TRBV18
TGTGCCAGCTCACCCAGGTTGATCCAGGGTGTGAACACTGAAGCTTTCTTT
CASSPRLIQGVNTEAFF
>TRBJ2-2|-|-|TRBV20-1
TGCAGTGCTAGTCAGGGTTACATGGCCGGGGAGCTGTTTTTT
CSASQGYMAGELFF
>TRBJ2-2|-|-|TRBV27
TGTGCCAGCACAAAGACCACAGGAAGTGCCGGGGAGCTGTTTTTT
CASTKTTGSAGELFF
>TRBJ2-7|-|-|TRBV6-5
TGTGCCAGCAGCGAGACACAATCCTACGAGCAGTACTTC
CASSETQSYEQYF
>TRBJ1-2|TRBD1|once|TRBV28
TGTGCCAGCCGGTCCTCACACGGACAGGGGTATGAGGGCTACACCTTC
CASRSSHGQGYEGYTF
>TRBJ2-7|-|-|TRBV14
TGTGCCAGCAGCCAAGAGATGGGGAGAGGGTCTCCCTACGAGCAGTACTTC
CASSQEMGRGSPYEQYF
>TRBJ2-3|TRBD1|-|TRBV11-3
TGTGCCAGCAGCCACGGACAGGGTGAAACAGATACGCAGTATTTT
CASSHGQGETDTQYF
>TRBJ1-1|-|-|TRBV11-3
TGTGCCAGCAGCCTCCGGACAGCCACTGAAGCTTTCTTT
CASSLRTATEAFF
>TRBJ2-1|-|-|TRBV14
TGTGCCAGCAGCCAAGCTCGGGCAGGGGAACAGTTCTTC
CASSQARAGEQFF
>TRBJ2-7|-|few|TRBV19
TGTGCCAGTAGTCTCACAGACTATTACGAGGAGCAGTACTTC
CASSLTDYYEEQYF
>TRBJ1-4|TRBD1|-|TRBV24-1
TGTGCCACCAGTGATTCTGACAGGGAGTCTGAAAAACTGTTTTTT
CATSDSDRESEKLFF